This T cell receptor beta chain derives from a study of shared T cell receptors in the human thymus. Generated by immunoSEQ multiplex PCR, the TCRdb table keeps only in-frame clones and is missing some. The profile shows 500,000 to 550,000 clones, about 84% of them singletons. The CDR3 is 19 amino acids. Trimming cost V 3 bases and J 0 bases, with 22 bases left between them. Germline V CDR1 and CDR2: MGHRA, YSYEKL. This sample was also put to use in a study of human thymus T cells. From that second work: Resections were taken during corrective heart surgery, and the thymus tissue came from these.

This clonotype was obtained from a boy younger than two with a congenital heart defect. The chain joins TRBV4-1 to TRBJ2-3; tentatively, D is TRBD1 (5 bases). Material: thymocytes. CDR3 in DNA: TGCGCCAGCAGCCAGCCCCCGGACACGGGCGGAACTAGCACAGATACGCAGTATTTT. Amino acids: CASSQPPDTGGTSTDTQYF.